This T cell receptor beta chain is drawn from a study of vaccination and CD4 T cells after COVID-19. Whole-study context: At a median approximately 76 days (range 14 to 241) after dose two, post-vaccine samples were obtained. Whole-study findings and limits: Convalescent patients' median share of reactive clones seen only post-vaccination was 80% to 90%.

Treatment indicated: approximately 11-day PBMC culture with coronavirus spike peptide pools or control peptides (ViraFEST assay). Following expansion of antigen-specific T cells with peptide pools, ViraFEST then sequenced TCRs. To note about this clonotype: Antigen specificity is unknown.

The V gene's germline CDR1 is DFQATT and CDR2 SNEGSKA (reference sequence). V was shortened by 0 bases and J by 2 bases, with 18 bases between the two germline ends. This CDR3 has 17 amino acids. Cultured CD4+ T-cell DNA underwent Oncomine TCR Beta short-read sequencing. The authors extracted genomic DNA from cultured CD4+ T cells. TCRdb re-derived calls from the PCR reads in MiXCR, one entry per CDR3 protein. The table has some 6,900 distinct CDR3 sequences, roughly 18% seen once; the top ten hold 20% to 25%. The sequence was obtained from a human donor who had recovered from COVID-19. The specimen sequenced was CD4+ T cells from blood, cultured in vitro. The chain links TRBV20-1 to TRBJ2-3; D might be TRBD2 (5 bases). The CDR3 protein is CSARDATRRVNTDTQYF. The CDR3 region has the DNA TGCAGTGCTAGAGATGCTACCCGGCGGGTCAACACAGATACGCAGTATTTT.